This is a list of T cell receptor beta chains from one sample in a study of PD-1 blockade in classical Hodgkin lymphoma. Assay: immunoSEQ multiplex PCR; the TCRdb copy retains only in-frame clones and omits some. Of about 90,000 clones listed, about 83% are singletons. The specimen was peripheral blood mononuclear cells (PBMCs), collected before the fourth cycle of nivolumab. The receptor source for this set is a human donor with classical Hodgkin lymphoma. CDR3s include the opening cysteine and the closing phenylalanine or tryptophan. A D gene is named only where the DNA matches it firmly. Clone sizes are given selectively: once, few, many, or a class where the clone is expanded.

>TRBJ2-1|TRBD2|NA|TRBV2
CASSEGLAGFNEQFF
TGTGCCAGCAGTGAGGGACTAGCGGGCTTCAATGAGCAGTTCTTC
>TRBJ2-7|TRBD2|NA|TRBV7-9
CASSLGLAVSYEQYF
TGTGCCAGCAGCTTAGGACTAGCGGTCAGCTACGAGCAGTACTTC
>TRBJ2-1|NA|NA|TRBV7-8
CASSLVGRQFF
TGTGCCAGCAGCTTAGTGGGACGGCAGTTCTTC
>TRBJ1-3|NA|few|TRBV10-3
CAISEHQLPASGNTIYF
TGTGCCATCAGTGAGCATCAGTTACCTGCCTCTGGAAACACCATATATTTT
>TRBJ2-3|NA|NA|TRBV18
CASSPSADTQYF
TGTGCCAGCTCACCGAGCGCAGATACGCAGTATTTT
>TRBJ2-2|NA|few|TRBV13
CASSSTERRTGELFF
TGTGCCAGCAGCTCGACTGAGCGGCGCACCGGGGAGCTGTTTTTT
>TRBJ2-3|NA|NA|TRBV5-1
CASSLLGAEDTQYF
TGCGCCAGCAGCTTGCTAGGTGCGGAAGATACGCAGTATTTT
>TRBJ2-3|TRBD2|NA|TRBV2
CAGAGVDTQYF
TGTGCCGGGGCGGGAGTGGATACGCAGTATTTT
>TRBJ1-1|TRBD1|NA|TRBV6-1
CASSEGDRAGRTEAFF
TGTGCCAGCAGTGAGGGAGACAGGGCGGGGAGGACTGAAGCTTTCTTT
>TRBJ1-2|TRBD1|NA|TRBV29-1
CSVSRDRGNGYTF
TGCAGCGTCAGCCGGGACAGGGGGAATGGCTACACCTTC
>TRBJ2-1|TRBD2|NA|TRBV5-4
CASSPGLASGREQFF
TGTGCCAGCAGCCCTGGACTAGCGAGCGGGAGGGAGCAGTTCTTC